What follows describes a single T cell receptor (beta chain). Original analysis: The authors estimated nucleated cell counts from reference gene primer amplification. Profiling relied on immunoSEQ multiplex PCR, and the TCRdb table lists in-frame clones only, not all of them. The DNA was the basis for D and trimming; V, J and clone size are from that table. Of tens of thousands of clones in the sample, around nine tenths were seen once. The data belong to a study of blood T cell repertoires in COVID-19. Across the study: Spain, Italy and the United States supplied samples that represented acute and convalescent COVID-19.

From germline, CDR1 is PRHDT and CDR2 FYEKMQ (reference sequence). Trimming removed 5 bases from V and 9 bases from J, with 17 bases in between. This CDR3 contains 15 residues. The rearrangement joins TRBV13 to TRBJ1-6, with a possible D match to TRBD1 (5 bases). The sample comprised peripheral blood. This sequence was found in a human donor with active COVID-19. The donor label of this sample is uncertain. The chain's CDR3 is CASSALDSGISPLHF. CDR3 coding DNA: TGTGCCAGCAGCGCTCTCGACAGCGGGATTTCACCCCTCCACTTT.